This T cell receptor beta chain came from a study of blood T cells in healthy people across ages. Points from the study as a whole: It was the long-lived donors that had more naive CD4+ cells and higher diversity than aged donors.

V lost 3 bases and J lost 5, with 11 bases in between. The CDR3 runs to 13 residues. Germline V lookup: CDR1 SQVTM, CDR2 ANQGSEA. Points on this clonotype: Its specificity is not known.

Extraction of total RNA produced a minimum of 5 micrograms from each sample. It was with a sample-barcoded 5' primer and a J-beta primer mix that a second PCR of roughly 7 to 12 cycles was run. Via MiXCR, TCRdb re-called the 5' RACE reads, giving one row per CDR3 protein. Of 730,000 or so distinct CDR3 sequences in the sample, more than 40% are singletons; the top ten hold roughly 20%. V is TRBV29-1 and J is TRBJ2-1; D possibly uses TRBD1 or TRBD2 (5 bases each). The source is a woman aged 60-75 years in good health. The sequenced sample consisted of blood. CDR3 region: CSVDGDGNNEQFF. The CDR3 coding sequence is TGCAGCGTTGATGGGGACGGAAACAATGAGCAGTTCTTC.